One and the same sample provided the 30 T cell receptor beta chains below, sequenced in a study of OX40 agonist ivuxolimab in advanced cancers. The repertoire was sequenced with immunoSEQ multiplex PCR; TCRdb's copy has only in-frame clones and lacks some. The sample shows some 65,000 clones, 87% of them seen only once. Source: CD4+ or CD8+ T cells sorted from blood, taken in a trial of the OX40 agonist ivuxolimab. The receptors derive from an adult with an advanced solid tumor such as melanoma, head and neck, liver or kidney cancer.

The chain employs TRBV25-1 and TRBJ1-2, with D possibly TRBD1 on 5 matching bases. Trimming took 8 bases from V and 6 from J, leaving 13 bases between them. Germline-derived CDR1 and CDR2 are MGHDK and SYGVNS. The CDR3 has 12 residues. For the CDR3, the DNA is TGTGCCAGCCGTGCCTTGGGGGATGGCTACACCTTC. Translation gives CASRALGDGYTF.

The V call is TRBV15, the J call TRBJ2-3; a weak D match, TRBD2 (6 bases). Germline loops: CDR1 LNHNV, CDR2 YYDKDF (reference sequence). Trimming left V 0 bases short and J 12 bases short, with 7 bases between. This CDR3 spans 11 amino acids. CDR3 sequence reads: CATSRDTSQYF. The CDR3 nucleotides are TGTGCCACCAGCAGAGATACTAGCCAGTATTTT. Variable domain in full (rest from reference TRBV15 and TRBJ2-3): DAMVIQNPRYQVTQFGKPVTLSCSQTLNHNVMYWYQQKSSQAPKLLFHYYDKDFNNEADTPDNFQSRRPNTSFCFLDIRSPGLGDTAMYLCATSRDTSQYFGPGTRLTVL.

The chain is built from TRBV7-2 and TRBJ2-5; D call uncertain. Germline assignment: CDR1 SGHTA and CDR2 FQGNSA. With 1 base removed from V and 3 bases from J, the gap between germline ends came to 12 bases. The CDR3 is 15 amino acids. The CDR3 loop is CASSLVTLVEETQYF. The CDR3 nucleotides read TGTGCCAGCAGCTTAGTGACACTGGTTGAAGAGACCCAGTACTTC.

The chain combines TRBV9 with TRBJ2-2; 7 bases line up with TRBD1. V lost 5 bases to trimming and J lost 2 bases; unmatched junction nucleotides: 3. There are 14 residues in the CDR3. Per germline, CDR1 SGDLS and CDR2 YYNGEE. The DNA of the CDR3 is TGTGCCAGCAGACAGGGGACAAACACCGGGGAGCTGTTTTTT. Its protein is CASRQGTNTGELFF.

The rearrangement joins TRBV5-5 to TRBJ1-4, with D tentatively TRBD1 (6 bases). Trimming took off 6 bases at V and 3 bases at J, with 15 bases between the two ends. There are 15 residues in the CDR3. The V gene's germline CDR1 is SGHKS and CDR2 YYEKEE (reference sequence). The CDR3 loop reads CASTLRAGANEKLFF. In nucleotides, the CDR3 is TGTGCCAGCACCCTGCGGGCAGGGGCTAATGAAAAACTGTTTTTT. The full variable domain, in which reference TRBV5-5 and TRBJ1-4 provide the parts outside the CDR3, is DAGVTQSPTHLIKTRGQQVTLRCSPISGHKSVSWYQQVLGQGPQFIFQYYEKEERGRGNFPDRFSARQFPNYSSELNVNALLLGDSALYLCASTLRAGANEKLFFGSGTQLSVL.

For the CDR3, the DNA is TGTGCCAGCAGCAAAACGGACAGGGTTGGGATCGAGACCCAGTACTTC. Its translation is CASSKTDRVGIETQYF. The V gene is TRBV5-6, the J gene TRBJ2-5, with 8 bases fitting TRBD1. V trimming: 4 bases; J trimming: 5 bases; junction bases outside the gene matches: 13. This CDR3 is built from 16 residues. Germline loops: CDR1 SGHDT, CDR2 YYEEEE.

J is TRBJ1-2 and V is TRBV18, with 7 bases fitting TRBD1. The germline V gene has CDR1 KGHSH and CDR2 LQKENI. The CDR3 runs to 17 residues. After removal of 5 bases from V and 0 bases from J, the junction contained 12 bases not matched to a gene. CDR3 coding DNA: TGTGCCAGCTCAGTTCTCGGACAGGCTCCAGCTAACTATGGCTACACCTTC. This sequence encodes CASSVLGQAPANYGYTF.

This clone is a singleton in its sample. The V and J genes are TRBV5-4 and TRBJ2-1, with D perhaps matching TRBD1 (6 bases). CDR3 size: 15 residues. The germline gives CDR1 SGHNT, CDR2 YYREEE (reference sequence). Deletions cut 1 base from V and 9 bases from J, with 17 bases between. CDR3 in DNA: TGTGCCAGCAGCTTGAAACAGGGAATGATAGGTGAGCAGTTCTTC. Its translation is CASSLKQGMIGEQFF. Variable domain in full (rest from reference TRBV5-4 and TRBJ2-1): ETGVTQSPTHLIKTRGQQVTLRCSSQSGHNTVSWYQQALGQGPQFIFQYYREEENGRGNFPPRFSGLQFPNYSSELNVNALELDDSALYLCASSLKQGMIGEQFFGPGTRLTVL.

The chain employs TRBV30 and TRBJ1-4; TRBD1 agrees at 9 bases. Germline V CDR1 and CDR2: GTSNPN, SVGIG (reference sequence). V lost 3 bases, J lost 2 bases, and 7 bases stayed unmatched. The CDR3 runs 16 residues. As DNA, the CDR3 is TGTGCCTGGAGCTCAGGACAGGGGAAGACTAATGAAAAACTGTTTTTT. It translates to CAWSSGQGKTNEKLFF.

CDR3 region: CASSILARNAFF. The DNA for the CDR3 is TGTGCCAGTAGTATCTTGGCCAGGAACGCGTTCTTC. This chain links TRBV19 with TRBJ2-1, with D hard to call. The V gene lost 3 bases and the J gene lost 15 bases, with 15 bases spanning the gap. CDR3 size: 12 residues. Germline CDR1 reads LNHDA; CDR2 reads SQIVND (reference sequence).

The genes are TRBV15 and TRBJ2-5, with 12 bases identical to TRBD2. The CDR3 consists of 17 residues. J was trimmed by 2 bases and V by 0 bases; bases with no gene match: 4. The V gene's germline CDR1 is LNHNV and CDR2 YYDKDF (reference sequence). CDR3: CATSRDRLAGGQETQYF. The CDR3 DNA is TGTGCCACCAGCAGAGATCGGCTAGCGGGGGGGCAAGAGACCCAGTACTTC.

The chain recombines TRBV18 with TRBJ1-1; D perhaps matches TRBD1 (5 bases). Germline V gene data show CDR1 as KGHSH and CDR2 as LQKENI. The CDR3 sequence is 15 residues long. Trimming took 3 bases from V and 5 from J, leaving 16 bases between them. Here the CDR3 reads CASSPVPGPITEAFF. CDR3 nucleotides: TGTGCCAGCTCACCCGTGCCGGGACCTATTACTGAAGCTTTCTTT. The whole variable domain, filled in from reference TRBV18 and TRBJ1-1, reads NAGVMQNPRHLVRRRGQEARLRCSPMKGHSHVYWYRQLPEEGLKFMVYLQKENIIDESGMPKERFSAEFPKEGPSILRIQQVVRGDSAAYFCASSPVPGPITEAFFGQGTRLTVV.

This sequence joins TRBV27 and TRBJ1-6; D not resolved. Germline values: CDR1 MNHEY, CDR2 SMNVEV (reference sequence). V was shortened by 6 bases and J by 3 bases, with 15 bases between the two germline ends. The CDR3 has 16 residues. CDR3 DNA: TGTGCCAGCAGCGGAACGGGGTTAGGCTATAATTCACCCCTCCACTTT. Translated, it gives CASSGTGLGYNSPLHF.

The CDR3 spells CAWRPQGGNTEAFF. CDR3 nucleotide sequence: TGTGCCTGGAGGCCCCAGGGTGGGAACACTGAAGCTTTCTTT. The chain employs TRBV30 and TRBJ1-1, with D perhaps TRBD1 (5 bases). V was trimmed by 3 bases and J by 1 base, leaving 12 bases between them. CDR3 length: 14 amino acids. Germline V gives CDR1 GTSNPN, CDR2 SVGIG (reference sequence).

V is TRBV5-1 and J is TRBJ1-2; TRBD1 agrees at 8 bases. Germline V lookup: CDR1 SGHRS, CDR2 YFSETQ. This CDR3 comprises 15 residues. V lost 7 bases and J lost 6; bases outside the gene matches: 14. CDR3 coding DNA: TGCGCCAGCTCTGCCCTCTCAGGGGGCGCGAATGGCTACACCTTC. It encodes CASSALSGGANGYTF. The complete variable domain, with remaining parts taken from reference TRBV5-1 and TRBJ1-2, reads KAGVTQTPRYLIKTRGQQVTLSCSPISGHRSVSWYQQTPGQGLQFLFEYFSETQRNKGNFPGRFSGRQFSNSRSEMNVSTLELGDSALYLCASSALSGGANGYTFGSGTRLTVV.

This sequence joins TRBV10-2 and TRBJ2-7; 10 nucleotides agree with TRBD2. CDR3 size: 16 residues. V lost 6 bases, J lost 4 bases, and 12 bases stayed unmatched. The germline gives CDR1 WSHSY, CDR2 SAAADI. CDR3 DNA: TGCGCCAGCAGCGACCCCTCCGGGACTAGCGTTTACGAGCAGTACTTC. Translated, it gives CASSDPSGTSVYEQYF.

The chain recombines TRBV27 with TRBJ1-4; 8 nucleotides agree with TRBD1. This CDR3 comprises 14 residues. The germline V gene encodes CDR1 MNHEY and CDR2 SMNVEV (reference sequence). The V segment lost 10 bases and the J segment 8 bases; nucleotides outside the gene matches: 12. The CDR3 sequence is CATWGGGQGEKLFF. Written as DNA, the CDR3 is TGTGCCACCTGGGGGGGCGGACAGGGAGAAAAACTGTTTTTT.

The rearrangement uses TRBV5-1 and TRBJ1-4; the D is unclear. Germline lookup yields CDR1 SGHRS and CDR2 YFSETQ. This CDR3 is 14 amino acids long. Between the trimmed V and J ends, which lost 5 bases and 5 bases, there was a span of 13 bases. CDR3 loop: CASSRWAGNEKLFF. The CDR3, as DNA: TGCGCCAGCAGTAGATGGGCTGGGAATGAAAAACTGTTTTTT. Full variable domain (missing parts from reference TRBV5-1 and TRBJ1-4): KAGVTQTPRYLIKTRGQQVTLSCSPISGHRSVSWYQQTPGQGLQFLFEYFSETQRNKGNFPGRFSGRQFSNSRSEMNVSTLELGDSALYLCASSRWAGNEKLFFGSGTQLSVL.

The rearrangement uses TRBV30 and TRBJ1-2; D uncertain. The CDR3 covers 12 residues. V was shortened by 0 bases and J by 8 bases, with 10 bases between the two germline ends. Germline V gene data show CDR1 as GTSNPN and CDR2 as SVGIG (reference sequence). CDR3 protein: CAWSVLGRGYTF. The CDR3 nucleotides read TGTGCCTGGAGTGTACTGGGGAGGGGCTACACCTTC.

This clone was observed a few times. The CDR3 is CASSDRRGPLWGYTF. The CDR3, as DNA: TGTGCCAGCAGCGATCGAAGGGGCCCGCTGTGGGGCTACACCTTC. The rearrangement uses TRBV11-3 and TRBJ1-2; D might be TRBD1 (5 bases). Germline CDR1 is SGHNT and CDR2 is YENEEA. The V end was cut by 5 bases, the J end by 8 bases, with 21 bases between. This CDR3 contains 15 residues.

This clone was seen a single time. The chain employs TRBV15 and TRBJ2-7; D unresolved. V lost 4 bases and J 0 bases, leaving 13 bases between the germline ends. This CDR3 is 15 amino acids long. CDR1 and CDR2 (germline): LNHNV, YYDKDF (reference sequence). CDR3 DNA sequence: TGTGCCACCAGCAAACGGCACGGGCCCTCCTACGAGCAGTACTTC. Its protein is CATSKRHGPSYEQYF.

CDR3 loop: CASSESATNEKLFF. The CDR3 DNA reads as TGCGCCAGCAGTGAAAGTGCAACTAATGAAAAACTGTTTTTT. The chain employs TRBV10-2 and TRBJ1-4; D not resolved. The CDR3 has 14 residues. With 3 bases removed from V and 0 bases from J, the gap between germline ends came to 5 bases. Germline assignment: CDR1 WSHSY and CDR2 SAAADI.

This chain connects TRBV9 to TRBJ1-3, with 7 bases fitting TRBD1. The CDR3 is made up of 15 amino acids. Germline values: CDR1 SGDLS, CDR2 YYNGEE. The V gene end was trimmed by 3 bases and the J gene end by 4 bases; junction bases not matched to a gene: 7. The CDR3 DNA reads as TGTGCCAGCAGCGCCGAACAGGGGTTAGGAAACACCATATATTTT. Translating gives CASSAEQGLGNTIYF.

This chain connects TRBV7-2 to TRBJ2-3; D gene unclear. Trimming took off 5 bases at V and 1 base at J, with 10 bases between the two ends. Germline loops: CDR1 SGHTA, CDR2 FQGNSA. This CDR3 contains 14 residues. CDR3 region: CASSADEGTDTQYF. The CDR3 nucleotides read TGTGCCAGCAGCGCAGACGAAGGCACAGATACGCAGTATTTT.

This chain links TRBV6-1 with TRBJ1-5; no firm D call. Per the germline V gene, CDR1 is MNHNS and CDR2 is SASEGT. The CDR3 totals 13 residues. Trimming shortened V by 7 bases and J by 5 bases, and 12 bases separated the two germline ends. The CDR3 protein is CASTVTSDQPQHF. CDR3 sequence (DNA): TGTGCCAGCACCGTGACGAGCGATCAGCCCCAGCATTTT.

The gene calls are TRBV9 and TRBJ1-1; D is possibly TRBD1 (5 bases). Germline CDR1 is SGDLS and CDR2 is YYNGEE. Trimming took off 4 bases at V and 0 bases at J, with 19 bases between the two ends. The CDR3 runs 17 residues. The CDR3 spells CASSPRRWGVMNTEAFF. CDR3 DNA sequence: TGTGCCAGCAGCCCCCGCCGTTGGGGGGTGATGAACACTGAAGCTTTCTTT.

The rearrangement uses TRBV27 and TRBJ2-6; no clear D. The CDR3 consists of 15 residues. Germline lookup yields CDR1 MNHEY and CDR2 SMNVEV (reference sequence). The V gene lost 5 bases and the J gene lost 0 bases, with 8 bases spanning the gap. The CDR3 coding sequence is TGTGCCAGCAGTCCGCTTTTCTCTGGGGCCAACGTCCTGACTTTC. Translated, it gives CASSPLFSGANVLTF.

This chain links TRBV21-1 with TRBJ1-2. TRBV21-1 is a listed pseudogene. This CDR3 spans 13 amino acids. The CDR3 DNA is TGTGCCAGCAGCAAATATTGGTTAGGGGGCTACACCTTC. The encoded protein is CASSKYWLGGYTF.

This clone was counted only a few times. This rearrangement joins TRBV27 to TRBJ1-6, with 9 nucleotides matching TRBD1. Trimming cost V 2 bases and J 6 bases; bases outside gene matches: 5. The CDR3 extends over 16 amino acids. Germline V gene lookup returns CDR1 MNHEY and CDR2 SMNVEV (reference sequence). The DNA of the CDR3 is TGTGCCAGCAGTTTAGACAGGGGGGTTGGTAATTCACCCCTCCACTTT. This translates into CASSLDRGVGNSPLHF.

This clone has only a few counts. The V and J genes are TRBV10-3 and TRBJ2-3, with 7 bases lining up with TRBD1. V lost 6 bases, J lost 1 base, and 4 bases stayed unmatched. This CDR3 is 14 amino acids long. CDR1 and CDR2 from the germline V gene are ENHRY and SYGVKD. The CDR3 DNA follows: TGTGCCATCAGAGATACAGGGGGCACAGATACGCAGTATTTT. It encodes CAIRDTGGTDTQYF.